The 7 T cell receptor beta chains below come from one sample, sequenced in a study of tumor-infiltrating lymphocytes in glioblastoma multiforme (dated by TCRdb to about 2017). The sample was run on an Illumina HiSeq 2500. TCRB libraries were constructed from RNA through three rounds of nested multiplex PCR following a modified ARM-PCR protocol with multiple V-beta primers and a C-beta primer. In-frame beta chains were kept once TCRdb had trimmed the public reads at Q25 with fastp and called clones with MiXCR. Each record represents a unique CDR3 protein, reported with the most common genes and DNA among its rows. This sample gives some 15,000 distinct CDR3 sequences in total; 65% to 80% of them show up just once. In total, the top ten clones hold roughly 52% of the sample. Material: brain tumor tissue. The receptors stem from a male donor with glioblastoma.

CDR3 protein: CASSYSSLPTDTQYF. CDR3 DNA sequence: TGTGCCAGCAGTTACTCAAGCCTCCCCACAGATACGCAGTATTTT. The J gene is TRBJ2-3, the V gene TRBV6-2 or TRBV6-3; no clear D. The germline V gene encodes CDR1 MNHEY and CDR2 SVGEGT. The CDR3 spans 15 residues. V gave up 0 bases and J gave up 2 bases, with 9 bases separating them.

Of note for this clonotype: No conserved phenylalanine or tryptophan ends this CDR3, so it is likely a read error. The chain joins TRBV11-2 to TRBJ2-5; TRBD2 is a possible D gene (6 bases). Germline loops: CDR1 SGHAT, CDR2 FQNNGV. The CDR3 totals 14 residues. V lost 1 base and J 5 bases, leaving 11 bases between the germline ends. The CDR3 nucleotides read TGTGCCAGCAGCTTAGGGCGGGGTACGGAGACCCAGTACTGC. Translation gives CASSLGRGTETQYC.

This clonotype was picked up a small number of times. The rearrangement joins TRBV7-6 to TRBJ2-7; 7 bases align to TRBD1. The V gene end was trimmed by 5 bases and the J gene end by 7 bases; junction bases not matched to a gene: 2. Germline loops: CDR1 SGHVS, CDR2 FNYEAQ. The CDR3 is 11 amino acids. The CDR3 sequence: CASSPGGEQYF. The CDR3, as DNA: TGTGCCAGCAGCCCAGGGGGTGAGCAGTACTTC.

This clonotype occurred a few times. The genes are TRBV6-5 and TRBJ2-2; 7 nucleotides line up with TRBD2. There are 18 residues in the CDR3. CDR1 and CDR2 (germline): MNHEY, SVGAGI. Unmatched junction bases numbered 16, after V lost 4 bases and J lost 5 bases. The CDR3 region is CASSSLPWGLGRTGELFF. The CDR3 nucleotides read TGTGCCAGCAGTTCCCTGCCCTGGGGTCTCGGGAGGACCGGGGAGCTGTTTTTT.

The V call is TRBV11-2, the J call TRBJ2-7, with D possibly called TRBD1 or TRBD2 (5 bases each). Germline V CDR1 and CDR2: SGHAT, FQNNGV. V was cut by 4 bases and J by 0 bases, with 13 bases left in between. This CDR3 comprises 15 residues. CDR3: CASSSFEGHSYEQYF. The CDR3 DNA follows: TGTGCCAGCAGCTCCTTTGAGGGGCACTCCTACGAGCAGTACTTC.

The rearrangement links TRBV12-3 or TRBV12-4 to TRBJ2-2; 11 positions agree with TRBD2. CDR3 length: 16 amino acids. V lost 2 bases to trimming and J lost 6 bases; unmatched junction nucleotides: 5. The CDR3: CASSLSSGRFSGELFF. CDR3 DNA sequence: TGTGCCAGCAGTTTATCTAGCGGGAGGTTTTCCGGGGAGCTGTTTTTT.

This clonotype was observed once. Germline and junction disagree at one end, which may indicate a read error. The rearrangement uses TRBV11-2 and TRBJ2-3; 9 nucleotides align to TRBD1. Germline V gene lookup returns CDR1 SGHAT and CDR2 FQNNGV. The CDR3 covers 13 residues. The DNA of the CDR3 is TGTGCCAGCAGCCTACAGGGGGCAGATACGCAATATTTT. Its translation is CASSLQGADTQYF.